The TCR beta chain described here comes from a study of blood T cell repertoires in COVID-19. The repertoire was sequenced with immunoSEQ multiplex PCR; TCRdb's copy has only in-frame clones and lacks some. This table has approximately 160,000 clones, roughly 80% appearing once. The source is a woman aged 50 to 60 who had recovered from COVID-19. The sequenced sample consisted of PBMCs or T cells enriched from blood (not recorded which).

The CDR3 spells CASSHARGQEREKLFF. DNA of the CDR3: TGTGCCAGCTCTCACGCGAGGGGGCAGGAGAGAGAAAAACTGTTTTTT. The V call is TRBV18, the J call TRBJ1-4; 7 positions agree with TRBD1. Germline V gene sequence: CDR1 KGHSH, CDR2 LQKENI. Losses at the gene ends were 6 bases for V and 8 bases for J; bases not matched to a gene: 15. This CDR3 is built from 16 residues.